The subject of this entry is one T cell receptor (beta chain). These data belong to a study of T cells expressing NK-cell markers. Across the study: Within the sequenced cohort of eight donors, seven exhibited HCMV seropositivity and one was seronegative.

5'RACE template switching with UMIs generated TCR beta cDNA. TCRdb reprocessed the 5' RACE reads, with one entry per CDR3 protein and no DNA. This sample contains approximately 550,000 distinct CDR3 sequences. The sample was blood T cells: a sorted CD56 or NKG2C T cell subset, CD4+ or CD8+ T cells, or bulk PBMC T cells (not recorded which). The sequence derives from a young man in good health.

CDR3 sequence: CSSWDPNTEAFF. This chain uses TRBV29-1 with TRBJ1-1; TCRdb's D gene call, TRBD1, goes unchecked for lack of DNA. Germline CDR1 and CDR2: SQVTM and ANQGSEA. The CDR3 is made up of 12 amino acids.